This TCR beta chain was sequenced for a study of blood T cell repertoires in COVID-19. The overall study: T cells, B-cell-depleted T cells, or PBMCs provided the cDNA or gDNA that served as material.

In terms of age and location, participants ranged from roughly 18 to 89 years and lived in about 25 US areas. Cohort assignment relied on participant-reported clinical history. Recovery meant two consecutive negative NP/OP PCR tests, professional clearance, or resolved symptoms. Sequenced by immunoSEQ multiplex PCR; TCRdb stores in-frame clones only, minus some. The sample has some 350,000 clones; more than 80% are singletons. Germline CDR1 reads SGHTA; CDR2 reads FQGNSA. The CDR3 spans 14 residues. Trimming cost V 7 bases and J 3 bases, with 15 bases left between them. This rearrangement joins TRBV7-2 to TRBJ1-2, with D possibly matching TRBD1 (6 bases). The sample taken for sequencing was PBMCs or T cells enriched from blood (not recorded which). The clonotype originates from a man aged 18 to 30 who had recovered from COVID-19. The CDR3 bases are TGTGCCAGCACCTCGACAGGACTGGACTATGGCTACACCTTC. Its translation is CASTSTGLDYGYTF.